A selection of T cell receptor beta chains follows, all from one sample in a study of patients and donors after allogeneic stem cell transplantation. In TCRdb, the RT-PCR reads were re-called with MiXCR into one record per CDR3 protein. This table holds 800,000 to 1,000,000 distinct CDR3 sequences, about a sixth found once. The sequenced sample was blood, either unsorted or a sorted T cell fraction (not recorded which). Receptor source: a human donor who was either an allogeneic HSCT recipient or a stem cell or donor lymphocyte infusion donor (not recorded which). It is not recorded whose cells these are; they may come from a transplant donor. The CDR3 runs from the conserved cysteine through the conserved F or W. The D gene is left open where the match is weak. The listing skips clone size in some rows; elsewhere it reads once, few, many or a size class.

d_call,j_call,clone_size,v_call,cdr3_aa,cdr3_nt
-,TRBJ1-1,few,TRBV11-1,CASSPTGTQNTEAFF,TGTGCCAGCAGTCCTACCGGGACACAAAACACTGAAGCTTTCTTT
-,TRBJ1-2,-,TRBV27,CATLQSGYGYTF,TGTGCCACCCTTCAATCGGGTTATGGCTACACCTTC
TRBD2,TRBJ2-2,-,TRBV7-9,CASSNPTGGNTGELFF,TGTGCCAGCAGCAACCCGACGGGAGGAAACACCGGGGAGCTGTTTTTT
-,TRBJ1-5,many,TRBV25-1,CASSDRGWGNQPQHF,TGTGCCAGCAGTGACAGGGGATGGGGCAATCAGCCCCAGCATTTT
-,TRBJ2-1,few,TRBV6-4,CASSDSVLGSYNEQFF,TGTGCCAGCAGTGACTCGGTATTAGGGTCCTACAATGAGCAGTTCTTC
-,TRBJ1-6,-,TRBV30,CAWSRRLAGALHF,TGTGCCTGGAGTCGTAGACTGGCCGGGGCCCTCCACTTT
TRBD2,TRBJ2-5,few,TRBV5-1,CASSAAGGMRGETQYF,TGCGCCAGCAGCGCCGCCGGGGGGATGAGAGGGGAGACCCAGTACTTC
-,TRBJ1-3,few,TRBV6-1,CASSEVTGSSGNTIYF,TGTGCCAGCAGTGAAGTTACAGGGAGCTCTGGAAACACCATATATTTT
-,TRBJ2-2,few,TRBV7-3,CASSSRTTRNTGELFF,TGTGCCAGCAGCTCCAGGACTACTCGAAACACCGGGGAGCTGTTTTTT
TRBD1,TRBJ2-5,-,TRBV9,CASSVGTVLQETQYF,TGTGCCAGCAGCGTCGGGACAGTCCTACAAGAGACCCAGTACTTC
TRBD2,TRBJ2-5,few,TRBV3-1,CASSQGRTSGVVQYF,TGTGCCAGCAGCCAAGGGAGGACTAGCGGGGTTGTTCAGTACTTC
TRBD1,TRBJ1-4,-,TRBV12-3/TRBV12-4,CASQGDVSEKLFF,TGTGCCAGCCAGGGGGACGTGTCTGAAAAACTGTTTTTT
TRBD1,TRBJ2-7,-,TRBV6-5,CASSYPGTGVYEQYF,TGTGCCAGCAGTTACCCCGGGACAGGGGTGTACGAGCAGTACTTC
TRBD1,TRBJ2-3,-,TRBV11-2,CASSHYRGRTDTQYF,TGTGCCAGCAGCCACTACAGGGGAAGAACAGATACGCAGTATTTT
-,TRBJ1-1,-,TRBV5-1,CASSPDPGLGTEAFF,TGCGCCAGCAGCCCAGATCCGGGTCTCGGCACTGAAGCTTTCTTT
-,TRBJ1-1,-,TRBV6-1,CASLAKLTTEAFF,TGTGCCAGCTTGGCCAAACTGACCACTGAAGCTTTCTTT
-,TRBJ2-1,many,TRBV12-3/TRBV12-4,CASRLLGNEQFF,TGTGCCAGCCGGCTTCTGGGCAATGAGCAGTTCTTC
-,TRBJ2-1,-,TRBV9,CASSVENGINEQFF,TGTGCCAGCAGCGTAGAAAATGGGATAAATGAGCAGTTCTTC
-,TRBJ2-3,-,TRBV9,CASSVVRGGQASTDTQYF,TGTGCCAGCAGCGTAGTGAGGGGGGGACAGGCAAGCACAGATACGCAGTATTTT
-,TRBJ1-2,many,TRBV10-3,CAIRSTLGPNRSNYGYTF,TGTGCCATCAGATCAACCTTGGGACCGAACCGATCAAACTATGGCTACACCTTC
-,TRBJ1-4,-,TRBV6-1,CASSLWEGRRANEKLFF,TGTGCCAGCAGTCTTTGGGAGGGGCGGAGGGCTAATGAAAAACTGTTTTTT
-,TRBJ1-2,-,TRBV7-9,CASSLAGPRGGYTF,TGTGCCAGCAGCTTAGCCGGGCCTCGGGGGGGCTACACCTTC
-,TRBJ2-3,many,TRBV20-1,CSGSSPWIPSSTDTQYF,TGCAGTGGCTCGTCCCCATGGATTCCTTCTAGCACAGATACGCAGTATTTT
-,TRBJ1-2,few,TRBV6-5,CASFGGGYGYTF,TGTGCCAGTTTCGGCGGGGGTTATGGCTACACCTTC
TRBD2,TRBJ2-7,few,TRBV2,CASSHREGWYEQYF,TGTGCCAGCAGTCATCGGGAGGGGTGGTACGAGCAGTACTTC
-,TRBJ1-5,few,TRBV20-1,CSAREDRGNQPQHF,TGCAGTGCTAGAGAGGACCGGGGCAATCAGCCCCAGCATTTT
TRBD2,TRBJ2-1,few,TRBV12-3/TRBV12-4,CASSLVSWGGEQFF,TGTGCCAGCAGTCTGGTGTCCTGGGGGGGTGAGCAGTTCTTC
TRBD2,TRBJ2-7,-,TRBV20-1,CSATGLAGMSSYEQYF,TGCAGTGCTACGGGACTAGCGGGGATGAGCTCCTACGAGCAGTACTTC
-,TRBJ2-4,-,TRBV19,CASSIDGTVMGIQYF,TGTGCCAGTAGTATAGATGGGACTGTGATGGGGATTCAGTACTTC
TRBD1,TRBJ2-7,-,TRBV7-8,CASSSRDRAHEQYF,TGTGCCAGCAGCTCCCGGGACAGGGCCCACGAGCAGTACTTC
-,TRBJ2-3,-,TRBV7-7,CASSSLSGDGDTQYF,TGTGCCAGCAGCTCCCTTAGCGGAGACGGTGATACGCAGTATTTT
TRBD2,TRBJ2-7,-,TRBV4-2,CASRSGGPSYEQYF,TGTGCCAGCCGTAGCGGGGGGCCCTCCTACGAGCAGTACTTC
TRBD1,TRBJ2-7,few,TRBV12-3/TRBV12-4,CASSFEGGRGPHEQYF,TGTGCCAGCAGTTTTGAGGGAGGCAGGGGGCCCCACGAGCAGTACTTC
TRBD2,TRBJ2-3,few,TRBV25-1,CASTGRVTSTDTQYF,TGTGCCAGCACAGGGAGGGTTACTAGCACAGATACGCAGTATTTT
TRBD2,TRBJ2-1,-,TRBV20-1,CSASAGGRDNEQFF,TGCAGTGCTAGCGCGGGGGGCAGAGACAATGAGCAGTTCTTC
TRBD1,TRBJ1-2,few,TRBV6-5,CASSYRGQGYGYTF,TGTGCCAGCAGTTACAGGGGGCAAGGCTATGGCTACACCTTC
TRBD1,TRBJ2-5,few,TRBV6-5,CASSYSGQPQETQYF,TGTGCCAGCAGTTACTCGGGACAGCCTCAAGAGACCCAGTACTTC
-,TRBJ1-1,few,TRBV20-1,CSAPGGQEAFF,TGCAGTGCGCCCGGCGGACAGGAAGCTTTCTTT
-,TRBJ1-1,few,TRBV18,CASSLPGVRTTEAFF,TGTGCCAGCTCATTGCCGGGAGTCCGGACGACTGAAGCTTTCTTT
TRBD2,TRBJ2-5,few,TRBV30,CAWSVLKSGGTQYF,TGTGCCTGGAGTGTACTTAAGTCGGGGGGGACCCAGTACTTC
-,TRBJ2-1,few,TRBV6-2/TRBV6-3,CASSYSAPGPSGGEQFF,TGTGCCAGCAGTTACTCGGCCCCAGGACCCAGTGGGGGTGAGCAGTTCTTC
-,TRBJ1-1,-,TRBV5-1,CASSLAGGTAQAFF,TGCGCCAGCAGCTTGGCCGGCGGAACCGCGCAAGCTTTCTTT
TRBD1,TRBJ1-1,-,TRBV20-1,CSARLTGGGTMNTEAFF,TGCAGTGCTAGACTTACAGGGGGCGGAACAATGAACACTGAAGCTTTCTTT
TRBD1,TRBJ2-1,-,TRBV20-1,CSARGGQGATYNEQFF,TGCAGTGCTAGGGGGGGACAGGGGGCGACCTACAATGAGCAGTTCTTC
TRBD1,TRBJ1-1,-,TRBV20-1,CSERGRITEAFF,TGCAGTGAGAGGGGGCGTATCACTGAAGCTTTCTTT
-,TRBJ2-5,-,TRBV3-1,CASSQDRAFETQYF,TGTGCCAGCAGCCAAGACAGGGCGTTCGAGACCCAGTACTTC
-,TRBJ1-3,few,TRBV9,CASSVSPSGNTIYF,TGTGCCAGCAGCGTCTCACCCTCTGGAAACACCATATATTTT
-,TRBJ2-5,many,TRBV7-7,CASSLTSIGETQYF,TGTGCTAGCAGCTTAACGTCTATCGGGGAGACCCAGTACTTC
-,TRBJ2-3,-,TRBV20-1,CSARDRQRGTDTQYF,TGCAGTGCTAGAGATCGGCAGCGGGGCACAGATACGCAGTATTTT
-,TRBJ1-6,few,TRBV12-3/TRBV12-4,CASSLERGFNNSPLHF,TGTGCCAGCAGTTTAGAGAGGGGGTTTAATAATTCACCCCTCCACTTT
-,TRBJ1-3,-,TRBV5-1,CASSLGPKSSGNTIYF,TGCGCCAGCAGCTTAGGTCCAAAGAGCTCTGGAAACACCATATATTTT
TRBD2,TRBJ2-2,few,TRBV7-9,CASSLAATSGYTGELFF,TGTGCCAGCAGCTTAGCGGCAACTAGCGGATACACCGGGGAGCTGTTTTTT
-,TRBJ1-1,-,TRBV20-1,CSARKNPGLIITEAFF,TGCAGTGCTAGAAAGAACCCGGGTCTCATAATCACTGAAGCTTTCTTT
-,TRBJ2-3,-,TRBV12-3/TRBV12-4,CASIRRQPGDTQYF,TGTGCCAGCATAAGGAGACAGCCGGGAGATACGCAGTATTTT
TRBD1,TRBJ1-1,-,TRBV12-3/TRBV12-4,CASSFQGTGSDTEAFF,TGTGCCAGCAGTTTCCAGGGGACAGGGTCAGACACTGAAGCTTTCTTT
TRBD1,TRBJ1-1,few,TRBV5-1,CASSNRDRGLENTEAFF,TGCGCCAGCAGCAACCGGGACAGGGGGCTTGAGAACACTGAAGCTTTCTTT
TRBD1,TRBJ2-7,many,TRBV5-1,CASSLEWGQVEQYF,TGCGCCAGCAGCTTGGAGTGGGGACAGGTGGAACAGTACTTC
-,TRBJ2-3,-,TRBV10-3,CAISGTPGQGSSTDTQYF,TGTGCCATCAGTGGCACCCCAGGCCAGGGCTCTAGCACAGATACGCAGTATTTT
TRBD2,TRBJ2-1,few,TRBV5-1,CASSLWTSGSPEQFF,TGCGCCAGCAGCTTGTGGACTAGCGGGAGTCCGGAGCAGTTCTTC